Sequencing of this T cell receptor beta chain was carried out in a study of early T cells in non-severe SARS-CoV-2 infection. About the study: Bulk RNA from unsorted whole blood was sequenced; chains were unpaired.

TCRdb reprocessed the 5' RACE reads via MiXCR and lists one record per CDR3 protein. The repertoire holds fewer than 65,000 distinct CDR3 sequences, with almost 9.5% as singletons. With 5 bases removed from V and 0 bases from J, the gap between germline ends came to 8 bases. CDR1 LNHDA and CDR2 SQIVND come from the germline V gene (reference sequence). The CDR3 is 14 residues long. In its sample, this clonotype was seen many times. This rearrangement joins TRBV19 to TRBJ1-5; D not resolved. The sequenced sample was whole blood. This TCR came from an adult who was a healthcare worker with PCR-confirmed SARS-CoV-2 infection or an uninfected control (not recorded which). The CDR3 sequence is CASSRTDSNQPQHF. In DNA, the CDR3 is TGTGCCAGTAGTCGGACGGATAGCAATCAGCCCCAGCATTTT. The full variable domain, completed using reference TRBV19 and TRBJ1-5, is DGGITQSPKYLFRKEGQNVTLSCEQNLNHDAMYWYRQDPGQGLRLIYYSQIVNDFQKGDIAEGYSVSREKKESFPLTVTSAQKNPTAFYLCASSRTDSNQPQHFGDGTRLSIL.